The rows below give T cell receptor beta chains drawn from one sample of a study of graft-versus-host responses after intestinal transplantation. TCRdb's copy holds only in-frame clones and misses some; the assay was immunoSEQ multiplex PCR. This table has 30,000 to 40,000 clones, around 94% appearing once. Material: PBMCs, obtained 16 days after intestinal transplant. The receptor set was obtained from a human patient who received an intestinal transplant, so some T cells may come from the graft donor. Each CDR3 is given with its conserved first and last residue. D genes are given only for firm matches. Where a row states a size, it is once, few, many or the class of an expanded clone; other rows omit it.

cdr3_aa: CASSAGWEGEQYF
cdr3_nt: TGTGCCAGCAGTGCAGGGTGGGAGGGGGAGCAGTACTTC
v_call: TRBV6-6
d_call: TRBD2
clone_size: NA
j_call: TRBJ2-7

cdr3_aa: CAWTRGAWNSPLHF
cdr3_nt: TGTGCCTGGACTCGAGGGGCTTGGAATTCACCCCTCCACTTT
v_call: TRBV30
d_call: NA
clone_size: NA
j_call: TRBJ1-6

cdr3_aa: CASSYTGTRGYEQYF
cdr3_nt: TGTGCCAGCAGCTACACCGGGACCAGGGGATACGAGCAGTACTTC
v_call: TRBV7-9
d_call: NA
clone_size: NA
j_call: TRBJ2-7

cdr3_aa: CASSLTIPTGLAVNEQYF
cdr3_nt: TGTGCCAGCAGCCTAACTATCCCCACTGGGCTAGCGGTGAACGAGCAGTACTTC
v_call: TRBV7-6
d_call: TRBD2
clone_size: NA
j_call: TRBJ2-7

cdr3_aa: CASSHTGELFF
cdr3_nt: TGTGCCAGCAGTCATACCGGGGAGCTGTTTTTT
v_call: TRBV11-2
d_call: NA
clone_size: NA
j_call: TRBJ2-2

cdr3_aa: CASSFRRTGGYGYTF
cdr3_nt: TGCGCCAGCAGCTTTAGGAGGACAGGGGGGTATGGCTACACCTTC
v_call: TRBV5-1
d_call: TRBD1
clone_size: NA
j_call: TRBJ1-2

cdr3_aa: CASSEATSGSYEQYF
cdr3_nt: TGTGCCAGCAGTGAAGCGACTAGCGGGAGTTACGAGCAGTACTTC
v_call: TRBV6-1
d_call: TRBD2
clone_size: few
j_call: TRBJ2-7

cdr3_aa: CASSMGSGNGYTF
cdr3_nt: TGTGCCAGTAGTATGGGTTCAGGGAATGGCTACACCTTC
v_call: TRBV19
d_call: NA
clone_size: NA
j_call: TRBJ1-2

cdr3_aa: CASSTRDRGHEQYF
cdr3_nt: TGTGCCAGTAGTACCCGGGACAGGGGTCACGAGCAGTACTTC
v_call: TRBV19
d_call: TRBD1
clone_size: NA
j_call: TRBJ2-7

cdr3_aa: CASSGEGRDPLEQYF
cdr3_nt: TGTGCCAGCAGTGGCGAGGGACGCGACCCCCTCGAGCAGTACTTC
v_call: TRBV28
d_call: NA
clone_size: NA
j_call: TRBJ2-7

cdr3_aa: CASSLAGAYEQYF
cdr3_nt: TGTGCCAGTAGTCTAGCGGGTGCCTACGAGCAGTACTTC
v_call: TRBV19
d_call: TRBD2
clone_size: NA
j_call: TRBJ2-7